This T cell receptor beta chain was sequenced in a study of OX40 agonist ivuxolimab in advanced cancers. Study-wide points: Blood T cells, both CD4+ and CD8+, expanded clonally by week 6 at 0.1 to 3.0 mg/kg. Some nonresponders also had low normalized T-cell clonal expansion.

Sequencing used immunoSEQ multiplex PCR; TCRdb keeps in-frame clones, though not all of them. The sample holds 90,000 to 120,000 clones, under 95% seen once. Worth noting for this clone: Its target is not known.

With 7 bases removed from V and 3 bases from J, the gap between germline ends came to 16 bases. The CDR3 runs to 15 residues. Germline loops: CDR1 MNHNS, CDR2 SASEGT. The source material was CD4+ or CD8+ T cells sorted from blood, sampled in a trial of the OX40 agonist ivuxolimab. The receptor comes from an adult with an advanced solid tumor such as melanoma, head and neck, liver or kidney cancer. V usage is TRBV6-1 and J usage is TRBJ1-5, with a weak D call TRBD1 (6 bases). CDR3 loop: CASTRLQGSNQPQHF. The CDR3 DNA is TGTGCCAGCACGCGCTTACAGGGATCCAATCAGCCCCAGCATTTT.